This TCR beta chain was recovered during a study of OX40 agonist ivuxolimab in advanced cancers. Study details: Patients with hepatocellular carcinoma, melanoma, renal cell or head and neck cancer made up the dose-escalation patients.

Patients had blood sampled at baseline and again on cycle 4 day 1 and cycle 7 day 1. Comment on this clone: Its antigen is undetermined.

TCRdb keeps only in-frame clones here, not all; method: immunoSEQ multiplex PCR. The data contain about 69,000 clones, 91% of them singletons. Findings and caveats of the study: On average, a greater number of expanded clones characterised CD8+ T cells relative to CD4+. CD4+ and CD8+ blood T cells expanded clonally by week 6 at 0.1 to 3.0 mg/kg.

The sample was CD4+ or CD8+ T cells sorted from blood, taken in a trial of the OX40 agonist ivuxolimab. The clonotype was recovered from an adult with an advanced solid tumor such as melanoma, head and neck, liver or kidney cancer.

The CDR3: CASSALGGGADTQYF. CDR3 bases: TGTGCCAGCAGTGCCTTGGGGGGAGGCGCAGATACGCAGTATTTT. The chain is built from TRBV6-1 and TRBJ2-3; a possible D gene is TRBD2 (6 bases). The CDR3 loop spans 15 amino acids. Germline CDR1 MNHNS, CDR2 SASEGT. Trimming pared 4 bases from V and 4 bases from J, leaving 15 bases between.